These 21 T cell receptor beta chains were all obtained from the same sample, sequenced in a study of shared clonotypes between healthy human individuals. Here immunoSEQ multiplex PCR was the method, and the copy in TCRdb shows in-frame clones only, minus some. The sample includes 550,000 to 800,000 clones, 80% to 95% of them seen just once. Specimen: memory CD8+ T cells from PBMCs. Noted subset: CD45RO+ cells pooled with CCR7-negative TemRA cells. The receptors shown here come from a man aged 18 to 29 in good health. Some clones in this sample may be carry-over from other donors' samples.

The chain joins TRBV6-1 to TRBJ1-2, with D possibly matching TRBD1 (5 bases). The CDR3 spans 15 residues. Germline CDR1 MNHNS, CDR2 SASEGT. V shed 1 base and J shed 7 bases, with 16 bases lying between them. The CDR3 protein is CASSEGPGTFGGYTF. The CDR3 nucleotides are TGTGCCAGCAGTGAAGGGCCAGGGACGTTTGGTGGCTACACCTTC.

CDR3 in amino acids: CASSEIGGQGGTDTQYF. DNA of the CDR3: TGTGCCAGCAGTGAAATCGGCGGGCAGGGAGGGACAGATACGCAGTATTTT. The genes are TRBV2 and TRBJ2-3; 7 bases match TRBD2. Germline trimming cut 2 bases from V and 3 bases from J; bases unmatched to any gene: 11. CDR3 length: 17 residues. CDR1 and CDR2 from the germline V gene are SNHLY and FYNNEI.

The rearrangement joins TRBV5-1 to TRBJ2-1; D call uncertain. Trimming pared 0 bases from V and 10 bases from J, leaving 11 bases between. The CDR3 length is 13 residues. Germline V lookup: CDR1 SGHRS, CDR2 YFSETQ. CDR3 loop: CASSLEAATEQFF. Written as DNA, the CDR3 is TGCGCCAGCAGCTTGGAGGCCGCGACCGAGCAGTTCTTC.

This rearrangement joins TRBV11-2 to TRBJ2-5; tentatively, D is TRBD2 (7 bases). Germline lookup yields CDR1 SGHAT and CDR2 FQNNGV. The V end lost 5 bases, the J end lost 4 bases, and 11 bases lay between the germline ends. The CDR3 consists of 13 residues. CDR3 in amino acids: CASSPRGAETQYF. In nucleotides, the CDR3 is TGTGCCAGCAGCCCCCGGGGGGCAGAGACCCAGTACTTC.

This clone was recorded a few times. The chain employs TRBV9 and TRBJ1-1; D is uncertain. Trimming shortened V by 0 bases and J by 4 bases, and 7 bases separated the two germline ends. The CDR3 is 13 residues long. In germline, CDR1 is SGDLS, CDR2 YYNGEE. The CDR3 nucleotides read TGTGCCAGCAGCGTAGGCCCCGCCACTGAAGCTTTCTTT. This encodes CASSVGPATEAFF.

The rearrangement uses TRBV4-1 and TRBJ2-3; 10 bases agree with TRBD2. The germline V gene encodes CDR1 MGHRA and CDR2 YSYEKL. After removal of 4 bases from V and 9 bases from J, the junction contained 13 bases not matched to a gene. There are 16 residues in the CDR3. CDR3 sequence reads: CASSPLVGLAGATQYF. In DNA, the CDR3 is TGCGCCAGCAGCCCCCTAGTAGGTCTAGCGGGAGCCACGCAGTATTTT.

The genes are TRBV5-6 and TRBJ2-4; TRBD1 matches 8 bases. V lost 5 bases and J lost 7; bases outside the gene matches: 8. Per germline, CDR1 SGHDT and CDR2 YYEEEE. The CDR3 contains 14 residues. The CDR3 sequence is CASRFGQGRNIQYF. CDR3 nucleotide sequence: TGTGCCAGCAGATTCGGACAGGGACGGAACATTCAGTACTTC.

The chain uses TRBV19 and TRBJ2-1; a weak D match, TRBD1 (8 bases). With 3 bases removed from V and 7 bases from J, the gap between germline ends came to 16 bases. This CDR3 has 15 residues. Per germline, CDR1 LNHDA and CDR2 SQIVND (reference sequence). CDR3 DNA: TGTGCCAGTAGTATGGCGACAGGGGAGGGGAATGAGCAGTTCTTC. It specifies CASSMATGEGNEQFF.

The chain combines TRBV7-8 with TRBJ2-7, with D possibly TRBD1 on 6 matching bases. Germline V gives CDR1 SGHVS, CDR2 FQNEAQ. CDR3 length equals 13 residues. V was cut by 5 bases and J by 1 base, with 9 bases left in between. The CDR3, as DNA: TGTGCCAGCAGCAGGACAGTTTCCTACGAGCAGTACTTC. This codes for CASSRTVSYEQYF. The whole variable domain, remainder taken from reference TRBV7-8 and TRBJ2-7, is GAGVSQSPRYKVAKRGQDVALRCDPISGHVSLFWYQQALGQGPEFLTYFQNEAQLDKSGLPSDRFFAERPEGSVSTLKIQRTQQEDSAVYLCASSRTVSYEQYFGPGTRLTVT.

The chain carries TRBV28 and TRBJ2-5; TRBD1 might be the D (6 bases). The germline V and J ends were trimmed by 4 bases and 1 base, with 19 bases remaining between them. CDR1 is MDHEN, CDR2 SYDVKM, per germline. The CDR3 has 17 residues. This CDR3 is CASSYRTVLKFQETQYF. The CDR3 nucleotides are TGTGCCAGCAGTTACCGGACAGTGCTTAAATTCCAAGAGACCCAGTACTTC.

The V gene is TRBV27, the J gene TRBJ2-7; maybe TRBD1 (5 bases). Germline V gene sequence: CDR1 MNHEY, CDR2 SMNVEV (reference sequence). The CDR3 has 13 residues. Trimming took off 10 bases at V and 3 bases at J, with 16 bases between the two ends. CDR3 sequence (DNA): TGTGCCACCATGGGGCAAGAGGACTACGAGCAGTACTTC. As protein: CATMGQEDYEQYF.

The J gene is TRBJ2-7, the V gene TRBV28; D is perhaps TRBD1 or TRBD2 (5 bases each). Trimming shortened V by 6 bases and J by 5 bases, and 20 bases separated the two germline ends. This CDR3 has 15 residues. The germline V gene has CDR1 MDHEN and CDR2 SYDVKM. Here the CDR3 reads CASRTWGSRFDEQYF. The CDR3 bases are TGTGCCAGCAGGACCTGGGGGTCCCGGTTCGACGAGCAGTACTTC. Full variable domain (missing parts from reference TRBV28 and TRBJ2-7): DVKVTQSSRYLVKRTGEKVFLECVQDMDHENMFWYRQDPGLGLRLIYFSYDVKMKEKGDIPEGYSVSREKKERFSLILESASTNQTSMYLCASRTWGSRFDEQYFGPGTRLTVT.

This chain uses TRBV7-8 with TRBJ2-1; D ambiguous. Trimming pared 8 bases from V and 8 bases from J, leaving 4 bases between. This CDR3 contains 9 residues. Germline V lookup: CDR1 SGHVS, CDR2 FQNEAQ. This CDR3 is CASGDEQFF. As DNA, the CDR3 is TGTGCCAGCGGGGATGAGCAGTTCTTC.

Concerning this clone itself: The same CDR3 arises from other DNA sequences in this sample as well. The chain combines TRBV27 with TRBJ2-2, with D hard to call. V was cut by 3 bases and J by 3 bases, with 2 bases left in between. CDR3 length equals 12 residues. Germline CDR1 and CDR2: MNHEY and SMNVEV (reference sequence). The CDR3 protein is CASSFYTGELFF. The DNA of the CDR3 is TGTGCCAGCAGTTTCTACACCGGGGAGCTGTTTTTT.

A few counts support this clone. V and J are TRBV30 and TRBJ1-4, with 9 bases lining up with TRBD1. Germline V gene sequence: CDR1 GTSNPN, CDR2 SVGIG (reference sequence). CDR3 length: 15 amino acids. V shed 0 bases, J shed 7 bases, and the junction held 6 bases outside the gene matches. The CDR3 here is CAWSVSTGGSEKLFF. CDR3 nucleotide sequence: TGTGCCTGGAGTGTATCAACAGGGGGCTCTGAAAAACTGTTTTTT.

This clone was detected once. This sample also contains other DNA sequences that code for the same CDR3. The chain recombines TRBV12-5 with TRBJ2-3, with 7 bases lining up with TRBD1. Trimming cost V 0 bases and J 0 bases; bases outside gene matches: 3. Germline V CDR1 and CDR2: LGHNT, FRNRAP. The CDR3 spans 16 residues. CDR3: CASGLVQGTSTDTQYF. DNA for the CDR3: TGTGCTAGTGGTTTGGTACAGGGGACCAGCACAGATACGCAGTATTTT.

This clone was observed a handful of times. The genes are TRBV27 and TRBJ2-6; a possible D gene is TRBD1 (6 bases). V gave up 7 bases and J gave up 0 bases, with 19 bases separating them. The length of the CDR3 is 18 residues. Germline-derived CDR1 and CDR2 are MNHEY and SMNVEV (reference sequence). CDR3 amino acids: CASKRTVSGLSGANVLTF. CDR3 nucleotides: TGTGCCAGCAAACGGACAGTGTCGGGTCTCTCTGGGGCCAACGTCCTGACTTTC.

This chain links TRBV9 with TRBJ2-3, with 12 bases that match TRBD2. Per germline, CDR1 SGDLS and CDR2 YYNGEE. With V trimmed by 4 bases and J by 6 bases, 3 bases remained unmatched. The CDR3 is 14 amino acids. CDR3 sequence (DNA): TGTGCCAGCAGCCTAGCGGGAGGGCTTGATACGCAGTATTTT. As protein: CASSLAGGLDTQYF. The full variable domain, its missing parts supplied by reference TRBV9 and TRBJ2-3, is DSGVTQTPKHLITATGQRVTLRCSPRSGDLSVYWYQQSLDQGLQFLIQYYNGEERAKGNILERFSAQQFPDLHSELNLSSLELGDSALYFCASSLAGGLDTQYFGPGTRLTVL.

The J gene is TRBJ2-7, the V gene TRBV27, with 14 bases fitting TRBD2. This CDR3 has 16 amino acids. Germline assignment: CDR1 MNHEY and CDR2 SMNVEV (reference sequence). The V and J ends lost 6 bases and 3 bases, in that order; junction bases with no gene match: 7. CDR3 protein: CASSPGLAGGFYEQYF. As DNA, the CDR3 is TGTGCCAGCAGCCCAGGACTAGCGGGAGGATTCTACGAGCAGTACTTC.

The CDR3 region is CAIRGTAGWWETQYF. The CDR3 DNA reads as TGTGCCATCCGAGGGACAGCGGGATGGTGGGAGACCCAGTACTTC. The V call is TRBV10-3, the J call TRBJ2-5, with D tentatively TRBD1 or TRBD2 (7 bases each). This CDR3 region has 15 residues. Germline CDR1 reads ENHRY; CDR2 reads SYGVKD. V gave up 8 bases and J gave up 5 bases, with 21 bases separating them.

The rearrangement links TRBV4-3 to TRBJ1-1; D is unresolved. CDR1 LGHNA and CDR2 YSLEER come from the germline V gene. Trimming took off 0 bases at V and 1 base at J, with 9 bases between the two ends. This CDR3 has 15 amino acids. DNA for the CDR3: TGCGCCAGCAGCCAAGATAACGGCCAGAACACTGAAGCTTTCTTT. Translating it yields CASSQDNGQNTEAFF.